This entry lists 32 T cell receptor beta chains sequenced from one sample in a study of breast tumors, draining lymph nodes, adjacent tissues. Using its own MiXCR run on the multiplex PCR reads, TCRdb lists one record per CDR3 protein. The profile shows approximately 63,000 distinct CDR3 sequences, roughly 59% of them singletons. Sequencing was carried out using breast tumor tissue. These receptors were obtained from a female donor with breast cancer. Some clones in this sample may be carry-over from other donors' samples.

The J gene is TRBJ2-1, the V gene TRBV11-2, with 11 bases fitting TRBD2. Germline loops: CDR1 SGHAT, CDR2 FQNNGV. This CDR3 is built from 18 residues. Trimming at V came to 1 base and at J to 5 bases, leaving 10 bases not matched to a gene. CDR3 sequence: CASSLAPGLAGGDNEQFF. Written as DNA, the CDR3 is TGTGCCAGCAGCTTAGCCCCCGGGCTAGCGGGAGGCGACAATGAGCAGTTCTTC.

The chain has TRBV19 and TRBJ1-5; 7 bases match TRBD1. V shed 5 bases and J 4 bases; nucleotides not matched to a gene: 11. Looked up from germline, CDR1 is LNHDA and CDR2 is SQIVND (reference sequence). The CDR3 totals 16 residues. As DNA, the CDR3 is TGTGCCAGTAGTCTTCCAAACAGGGGACTTAATCAGCCCCAGCATTTT. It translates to CASSLPNRGLNQPQHF.

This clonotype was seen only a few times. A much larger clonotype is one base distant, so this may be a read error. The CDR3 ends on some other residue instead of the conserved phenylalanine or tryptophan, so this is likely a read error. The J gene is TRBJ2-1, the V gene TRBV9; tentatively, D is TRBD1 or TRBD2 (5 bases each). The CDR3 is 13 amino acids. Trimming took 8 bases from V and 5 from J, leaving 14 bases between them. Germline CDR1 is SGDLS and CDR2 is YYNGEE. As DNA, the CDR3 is TGTGCCAGGGACAAACCGGGGAACAATGAGCAGTTCTCC. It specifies CARDKPGNNEQFS.

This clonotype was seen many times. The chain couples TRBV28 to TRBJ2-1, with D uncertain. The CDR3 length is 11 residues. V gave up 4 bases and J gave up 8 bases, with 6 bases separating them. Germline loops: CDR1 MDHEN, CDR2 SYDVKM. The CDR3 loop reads CASSYFDEQFF. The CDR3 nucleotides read TGTGCCAGCAGTTATTTTGATGAGCAGTTCTTC.

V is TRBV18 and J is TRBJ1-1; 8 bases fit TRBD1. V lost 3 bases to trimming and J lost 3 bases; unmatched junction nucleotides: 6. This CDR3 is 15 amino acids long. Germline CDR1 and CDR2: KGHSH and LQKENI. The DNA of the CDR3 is TGTGCCAGCTCACCCAGGACAGGGCTATACACTGAAGCTTTCTTT. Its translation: CASSPRTGLYTEAFF.

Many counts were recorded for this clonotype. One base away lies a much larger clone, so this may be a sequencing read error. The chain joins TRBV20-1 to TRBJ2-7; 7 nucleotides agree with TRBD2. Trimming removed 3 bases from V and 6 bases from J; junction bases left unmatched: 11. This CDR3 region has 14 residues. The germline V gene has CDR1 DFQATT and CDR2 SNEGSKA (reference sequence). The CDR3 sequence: CSASGGSSTSEQYF. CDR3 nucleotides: TGCAGTGCTAGTGGCGGGAGTTCGACCTCCGAGCAGTACTTC.

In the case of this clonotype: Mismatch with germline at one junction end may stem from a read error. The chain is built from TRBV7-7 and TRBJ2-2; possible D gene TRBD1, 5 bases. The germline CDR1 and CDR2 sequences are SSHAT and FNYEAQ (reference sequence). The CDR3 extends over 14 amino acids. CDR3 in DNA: TGTGCTAGCAGCTGGGGAAGGGGCACCGGGGAGCTGTTTTTT. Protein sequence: CASSWGRGTGELFF.

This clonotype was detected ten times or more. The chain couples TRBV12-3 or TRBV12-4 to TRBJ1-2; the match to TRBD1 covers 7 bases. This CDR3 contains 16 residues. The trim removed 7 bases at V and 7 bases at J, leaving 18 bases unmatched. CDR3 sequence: CASTSEDRALSAGYTF. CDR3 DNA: TGTGCCAGCACCTCCGAAGACAGGGCCTTAAGTGCTGGCTACACCTTC.

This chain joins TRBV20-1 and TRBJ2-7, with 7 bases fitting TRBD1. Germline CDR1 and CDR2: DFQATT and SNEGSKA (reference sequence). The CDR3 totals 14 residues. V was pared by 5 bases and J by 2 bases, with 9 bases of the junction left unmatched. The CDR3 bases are TGCAGTGCTTCAGCCGGGACAGTTCCCTACGAGCAGTACTTC. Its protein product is CSASAGTVPYEQYF.

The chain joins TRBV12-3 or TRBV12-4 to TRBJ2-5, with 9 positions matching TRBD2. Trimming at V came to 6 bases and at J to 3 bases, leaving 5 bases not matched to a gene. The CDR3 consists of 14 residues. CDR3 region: CASRPRGGKETQYF. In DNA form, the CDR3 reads TGTGCCAGCAGACCGCGGGGGGGGAAAGAGACCCAGTACTTC.

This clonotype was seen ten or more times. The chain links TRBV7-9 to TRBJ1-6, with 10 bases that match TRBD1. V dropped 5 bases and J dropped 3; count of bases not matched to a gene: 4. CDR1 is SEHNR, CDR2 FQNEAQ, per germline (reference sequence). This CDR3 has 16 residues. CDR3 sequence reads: CASSQGQGFYNSPLHF. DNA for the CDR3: TGTGCCAGCAGCCAGGGACAGGGGTTCTATAATTCACCCCTCCACTTT.

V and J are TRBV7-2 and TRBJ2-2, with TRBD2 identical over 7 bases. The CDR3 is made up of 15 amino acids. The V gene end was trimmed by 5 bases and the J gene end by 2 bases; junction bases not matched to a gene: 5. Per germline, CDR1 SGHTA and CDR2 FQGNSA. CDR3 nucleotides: TGTGCCAGCAGCCTTGCTAGCGGAAACACCGGGGAGCTGTTTTTT. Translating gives CASSLASGNTGELFF.

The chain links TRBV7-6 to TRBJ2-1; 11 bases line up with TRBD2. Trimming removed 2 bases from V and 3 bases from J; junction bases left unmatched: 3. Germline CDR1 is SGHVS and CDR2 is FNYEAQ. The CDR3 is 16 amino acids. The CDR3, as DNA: TGTGCCAGCAGCTTAAGAACTAGCGGGAGCTACAATGAGCAGTTCTTC. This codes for CASSLRTSGSYNEQFF.

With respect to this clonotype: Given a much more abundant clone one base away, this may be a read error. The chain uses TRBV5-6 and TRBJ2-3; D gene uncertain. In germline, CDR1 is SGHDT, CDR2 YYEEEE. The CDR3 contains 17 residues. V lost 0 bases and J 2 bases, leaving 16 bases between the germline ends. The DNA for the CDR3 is TGTGCCAGCAGCTTGGAGGGCGCGAGAGCCATCACAGATACGCAGTATTTT. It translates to CASSLEGARAITDTQYF.

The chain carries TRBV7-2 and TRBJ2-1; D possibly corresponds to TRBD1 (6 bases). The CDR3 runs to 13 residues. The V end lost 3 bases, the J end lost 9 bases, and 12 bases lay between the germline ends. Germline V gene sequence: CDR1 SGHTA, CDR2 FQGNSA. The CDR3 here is CASSFQGNREQFF. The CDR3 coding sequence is TGTGCCAGCAGCTTCCAGGGGAACCGTGAGCAGTTCTTC. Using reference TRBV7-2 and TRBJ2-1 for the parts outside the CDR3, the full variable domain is GAGVSQSPSNKVTEKGKDVELRCDPISGHTALYWYRQSLGQGLEFLIYFQGNSAPDKSGLPSDRFSAERTGGSVSTLTIQRTQQEDSAVYLCASSFQGNREQFFGPGTRLTVL.

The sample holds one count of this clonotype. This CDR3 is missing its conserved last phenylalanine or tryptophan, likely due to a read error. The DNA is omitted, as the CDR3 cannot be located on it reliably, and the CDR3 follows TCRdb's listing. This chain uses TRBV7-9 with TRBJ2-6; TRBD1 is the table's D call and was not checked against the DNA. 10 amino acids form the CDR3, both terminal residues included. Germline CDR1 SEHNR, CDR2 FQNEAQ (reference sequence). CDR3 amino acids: CASSLGPLAR.

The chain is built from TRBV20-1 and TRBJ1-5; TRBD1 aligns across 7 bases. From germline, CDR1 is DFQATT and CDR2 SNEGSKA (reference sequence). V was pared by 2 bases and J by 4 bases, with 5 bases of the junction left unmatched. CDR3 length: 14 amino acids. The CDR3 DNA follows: TGCAGTGCTAGACCGGGACAGCCTAATCAGCCCCAGCATTTT. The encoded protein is CSARPGQPNQPQHF.

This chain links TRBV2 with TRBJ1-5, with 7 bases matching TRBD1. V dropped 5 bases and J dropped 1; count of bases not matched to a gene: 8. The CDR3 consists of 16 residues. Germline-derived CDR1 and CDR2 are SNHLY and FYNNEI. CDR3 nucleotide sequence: TGTGCCAGCAGTTTAGACAGGGTGATCAGCAATCAGCCCCAGCATTTT. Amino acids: CASSLDRVISNQPQHF.

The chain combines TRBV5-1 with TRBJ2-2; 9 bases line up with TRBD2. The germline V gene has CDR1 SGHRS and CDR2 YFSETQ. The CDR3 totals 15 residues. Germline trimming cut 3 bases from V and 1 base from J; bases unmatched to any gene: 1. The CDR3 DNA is TGCGCCAGCAGCTCGACTAGCGGGAACACCGGGGAGCTGTTTTTT. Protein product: CASSSTSGNTGELFF.

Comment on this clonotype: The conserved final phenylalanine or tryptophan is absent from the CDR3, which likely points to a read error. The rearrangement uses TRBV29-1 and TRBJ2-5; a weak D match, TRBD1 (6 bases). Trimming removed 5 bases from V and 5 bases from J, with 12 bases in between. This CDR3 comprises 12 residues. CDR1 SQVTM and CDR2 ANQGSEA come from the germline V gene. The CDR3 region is CSVIGQRETQYL. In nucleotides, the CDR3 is TGCAGCGTTATTGGACAGCGTGAGACCCAGTACCTC.

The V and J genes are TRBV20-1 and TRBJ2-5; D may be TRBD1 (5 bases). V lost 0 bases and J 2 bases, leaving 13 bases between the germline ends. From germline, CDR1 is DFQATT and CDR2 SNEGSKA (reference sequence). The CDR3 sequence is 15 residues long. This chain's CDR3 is CSARDWTPPQETQYF. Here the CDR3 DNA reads TGCAGTGCTAGAGATTGGACACCTCCTCAAGAGACCCAGTACTTC.

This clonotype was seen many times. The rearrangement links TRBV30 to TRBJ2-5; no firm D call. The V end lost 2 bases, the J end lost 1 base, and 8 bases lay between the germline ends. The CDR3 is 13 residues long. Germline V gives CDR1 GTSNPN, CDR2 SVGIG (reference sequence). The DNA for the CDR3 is TGTGCCTGGAGTAAGACCATCCAAGAGACCCAGTACTTC. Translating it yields CAWSKTIQETQYF.

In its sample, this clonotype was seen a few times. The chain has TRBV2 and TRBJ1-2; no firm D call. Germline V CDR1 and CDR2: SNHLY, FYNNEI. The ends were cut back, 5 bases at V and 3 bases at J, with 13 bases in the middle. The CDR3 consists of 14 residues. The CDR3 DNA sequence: TGTGCCAGCAGTTTATTGACCTTGGACTATGGCTACACCTTC. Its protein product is CASSLLTLDYGYTF.

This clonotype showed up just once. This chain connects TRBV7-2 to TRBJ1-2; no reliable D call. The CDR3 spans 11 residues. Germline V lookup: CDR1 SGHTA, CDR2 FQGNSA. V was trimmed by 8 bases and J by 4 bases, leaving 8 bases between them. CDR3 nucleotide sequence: TGTGCCAGCTGGTTGGCCTATGGCTACACCTTC. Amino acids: CASWLAYGYTF.

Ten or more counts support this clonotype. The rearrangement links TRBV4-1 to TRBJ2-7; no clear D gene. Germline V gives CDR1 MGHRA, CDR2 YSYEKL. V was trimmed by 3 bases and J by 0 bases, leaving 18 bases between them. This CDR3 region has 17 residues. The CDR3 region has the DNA TGCGCCAGCAGCCAGGCGAGGAGTGGCGGTTACTCCTACGAGCAGTACTTC. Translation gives CASSQARSGGYSYEQYF.

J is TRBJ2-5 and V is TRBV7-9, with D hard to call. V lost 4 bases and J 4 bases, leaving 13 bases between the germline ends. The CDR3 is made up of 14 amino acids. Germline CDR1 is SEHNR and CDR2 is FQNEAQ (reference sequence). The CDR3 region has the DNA TGTGCCAGCAGCTCTACTGTCACCTTAGAGACCCAGTACTTC. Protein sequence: CASSSTVTLETQYF.

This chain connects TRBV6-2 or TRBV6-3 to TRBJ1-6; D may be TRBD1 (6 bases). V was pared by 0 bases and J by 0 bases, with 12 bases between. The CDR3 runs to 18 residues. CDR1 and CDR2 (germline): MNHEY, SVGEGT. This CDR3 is CASSYSSGASSYNSPLHF. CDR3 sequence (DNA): TGTGCCAGCAGTTACTCCTCAGGGGCGAGCTCCTATAATTCACCCCTCCACTTT.

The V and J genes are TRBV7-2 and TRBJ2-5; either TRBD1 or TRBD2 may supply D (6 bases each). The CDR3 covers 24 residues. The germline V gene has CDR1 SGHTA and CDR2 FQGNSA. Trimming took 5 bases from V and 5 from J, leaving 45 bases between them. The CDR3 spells CASSQRGAPGNKHARLPLRETQYF. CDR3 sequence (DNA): TGTGCCAGCAGCCAGAGGGGGGCGCCTGGAAACAAGCACGCAAGACTACCTTTACGGGAGACCCAGTACTTC.

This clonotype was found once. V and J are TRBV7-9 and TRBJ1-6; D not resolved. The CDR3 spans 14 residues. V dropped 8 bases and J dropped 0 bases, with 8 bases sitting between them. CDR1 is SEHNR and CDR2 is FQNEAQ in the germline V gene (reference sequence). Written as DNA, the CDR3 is TGTGCCAGCGCGAGGAGCTCCTATAATTCACCCCTCCACTTT. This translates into CASARSSYNSPLHF.

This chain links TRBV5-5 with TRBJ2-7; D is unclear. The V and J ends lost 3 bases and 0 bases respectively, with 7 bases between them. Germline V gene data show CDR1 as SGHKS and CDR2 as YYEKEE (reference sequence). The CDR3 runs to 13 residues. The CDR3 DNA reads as TGTGCCAGCAGCTATGGGCCCTCCTACGAGCAGTACTTC. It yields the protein CASSYGPSYEQYF.

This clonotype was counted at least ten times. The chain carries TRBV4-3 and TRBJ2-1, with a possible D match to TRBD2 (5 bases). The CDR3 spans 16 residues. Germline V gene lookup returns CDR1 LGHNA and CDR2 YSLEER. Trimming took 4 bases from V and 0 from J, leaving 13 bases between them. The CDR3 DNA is TGCGCCAGCAGCCCGGGTTTAAGCGGCTCCTACAATGAGCAGTTCTTC. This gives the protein CASSPGLSGSYNEQFF.

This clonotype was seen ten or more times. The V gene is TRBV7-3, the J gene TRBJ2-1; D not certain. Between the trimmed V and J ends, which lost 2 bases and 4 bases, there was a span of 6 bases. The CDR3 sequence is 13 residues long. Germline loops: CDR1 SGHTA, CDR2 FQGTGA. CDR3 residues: CASSLVGYNEQFF. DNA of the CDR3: TGTGCCAGCAGCTTAGTCGGATACAATGAGCAGTTCTTC.